Given below is one T cell receptor beta chain in context. Its antigen is undetermined. The data were obtained in a study of vaccination effects on CD4 cells after COVID-19. The protocol was immunoSEQ multiplex PCR, while the TCRdb copy is restricted to in-frame clones and leaves out a portion. Of about 27,000 clones listed, approximately 80% are singletons. Under the ViraFEST assay, PBMC were stimulated with viral peptide pools so that antigen-specific CD4+ T cells expanded. Sequencing was performed afterwards. Researchers isolated CD4+ T cells once approximately eleven days of culture had elapsed. The person acquired a PCR-confirmed SARS-CoV-2 infection between March and December 2020. Per the germline V gene, CDR1 is MNHEY and CDR2 is SVGEGT. With 5 bases removed from V and 5 bases from J, the gap between germline ends came to 24 bases. The CDR3 contains 17 residues.

The chain employs TRBV6-2 or TRBV6-3 and TRBJ2-5; D could derive from TRBD1 or TRBD2 (5 bases each). This specimen consisted of CD4+ T cells from PBMCs cultured with HCoV-NL63 spike peptides, obtained before COVID-19 vaccination. This sequence was found in a human donor who had a prior SARS-CoV-2 infection. DNA for the CDR3: TGTGCCAGCAGTCCCACCAGCCCCCGGGACCTCAGGGAGACCCAGTACTTC. Encoded protein: CASSPTSPRDLRETQYF.